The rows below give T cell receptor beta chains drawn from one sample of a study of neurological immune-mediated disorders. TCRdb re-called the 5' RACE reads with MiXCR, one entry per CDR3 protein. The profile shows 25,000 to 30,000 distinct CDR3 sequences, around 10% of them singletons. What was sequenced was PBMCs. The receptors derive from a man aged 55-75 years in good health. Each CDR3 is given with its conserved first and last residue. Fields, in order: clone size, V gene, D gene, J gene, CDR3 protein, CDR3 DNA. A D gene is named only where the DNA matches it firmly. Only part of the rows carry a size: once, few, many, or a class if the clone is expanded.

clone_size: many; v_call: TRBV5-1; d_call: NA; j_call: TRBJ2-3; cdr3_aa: CASSFRGSREDTQYF; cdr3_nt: TGCGCCAGCAGCTTTAGGGGTTCCCGCGAAGATACGCAGTATTTT
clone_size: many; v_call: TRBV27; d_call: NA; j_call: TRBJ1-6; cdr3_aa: CASSLSRITSPLHF; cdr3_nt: TGTGCCAGCAGTTTATCCCGAATAACTTCACCCCTCCACTTT
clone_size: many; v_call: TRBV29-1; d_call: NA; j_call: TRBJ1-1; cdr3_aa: CSVAKKVNTEAFF; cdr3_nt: TGCAGCGTTGCCAAAAAAGTAAACACTGAAGCTTTCTTT
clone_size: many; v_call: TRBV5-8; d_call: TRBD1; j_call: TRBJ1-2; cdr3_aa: CASSHERTGGDYGYTF; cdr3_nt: TGTGCCAGCAGCCACGAGCGGACAGGGGGCGACTATGGCTACACCTTC
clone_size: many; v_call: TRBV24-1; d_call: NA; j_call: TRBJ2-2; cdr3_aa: CATSVSGDTSRTGELFF; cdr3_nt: TGTGCCACCAGTGTTTCCGGGGACACCTCGAGGACCGGGGAGCTGTTTTTT
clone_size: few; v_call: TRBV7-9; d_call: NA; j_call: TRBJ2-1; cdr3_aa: CASSPRTPAPYNEQFF; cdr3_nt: TGTGCCAGCAGCCCCCGGACTCCCGCCCCCTACAATGAGCAGTTCTTC
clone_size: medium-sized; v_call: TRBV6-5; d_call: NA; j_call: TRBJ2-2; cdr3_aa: CASSYQETGELFF; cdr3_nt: TGTGCCAGCAGTTACCAAGAGACCGGGGAGCTGTTTTTT
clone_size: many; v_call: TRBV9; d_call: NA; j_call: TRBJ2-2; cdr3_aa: CASSPTGHFAGELFF; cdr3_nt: TGTGCCAGCAGCCCTACGGGACATTTCGCCGGGGAGCTGTTTTTT
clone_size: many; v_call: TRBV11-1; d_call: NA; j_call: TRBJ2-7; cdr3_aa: CASSFTSGLNYEQYF; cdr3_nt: TGTGCCAGCAGCTTCACTTCAGGGTTGAACTACGAGCAGTACTTC
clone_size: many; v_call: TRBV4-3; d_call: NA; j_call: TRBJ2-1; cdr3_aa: CASSQEPKWGAYNEQFF; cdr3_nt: TGCGCCAGCAGCCAAGAGCCCAAGTGGGGGGCCTACAATGAGCAGTTCTTC
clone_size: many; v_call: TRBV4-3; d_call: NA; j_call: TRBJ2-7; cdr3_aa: CASSQGTGFSYEQYF; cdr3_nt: TGCGCCAGCAGCCAAGGAACTGGTTTCTCCTACGAGCAGTACTTC
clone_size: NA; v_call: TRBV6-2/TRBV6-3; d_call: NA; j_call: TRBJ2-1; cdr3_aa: CASSLRLDNEQFF; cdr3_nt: TGTGCCAGCAGTCTTCGACTAGACAATGAGCAGTTCTTC
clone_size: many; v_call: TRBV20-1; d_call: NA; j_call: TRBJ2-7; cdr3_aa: CSASKEGDEQYF; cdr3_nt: TGCAGTGCTAGTAAGGAGGGGGACGAGCAGTACTTC
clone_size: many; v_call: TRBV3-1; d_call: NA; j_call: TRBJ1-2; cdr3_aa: CASSHIANYGYTF; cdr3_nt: TGTGCCAGCAGCCATATAGCTAACTATGGCTACACCTTC
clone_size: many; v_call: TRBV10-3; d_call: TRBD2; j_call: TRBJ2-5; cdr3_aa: CAISGGREETQYF; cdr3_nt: TGTGCCATTAGCGGGGGGCGCGAGGAGACCCAGTACTTC
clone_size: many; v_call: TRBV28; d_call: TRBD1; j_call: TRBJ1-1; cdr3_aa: CASSFIQGRGTEAFF; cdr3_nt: TGTGCCAGCAGTTTTATACAGGGGAGGGGCACTGAAGCTTTCTTT
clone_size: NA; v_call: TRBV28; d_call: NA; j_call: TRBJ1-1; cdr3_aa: CATGSVVNTDAFF; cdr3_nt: TGTGCCACCGGGTCGGTTGTGAACACTGACGCTTTCTTT
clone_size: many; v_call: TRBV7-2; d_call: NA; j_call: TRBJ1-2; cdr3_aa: CASSSTNLPIFYYGYTF; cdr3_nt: TGTGCCAGCAGCTCAACGAATCTCCCAATTTTTTACTATGGCTACACCTTC
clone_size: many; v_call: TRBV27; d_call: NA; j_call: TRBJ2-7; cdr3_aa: CASSLPPPGAYEQYF; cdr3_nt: TGTGCCAGCAGTTTACCCCCGCCAGGGGCGTACGAGCAGTACTTC
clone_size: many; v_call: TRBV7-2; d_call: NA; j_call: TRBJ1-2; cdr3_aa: CASSLMSVGIYGYTF; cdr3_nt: TGTGCCAGCAGCTTAATGTCCGTGGGCATCTATGGCTACACCTTC
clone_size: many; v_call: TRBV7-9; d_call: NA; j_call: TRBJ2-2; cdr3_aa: CATSLSNTGELFF; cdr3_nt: TGTGCCACCTCGTTATCGAACACCGGGGAGCTGTTTTTT
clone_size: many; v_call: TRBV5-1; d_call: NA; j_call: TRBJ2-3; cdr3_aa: CASSHGTADTDTQYF; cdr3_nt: TGCGCCAGCAGCCATGGGACGGCAGACACAGATACGCAGTATTTT
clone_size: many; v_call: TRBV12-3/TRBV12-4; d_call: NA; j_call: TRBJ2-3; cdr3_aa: CASSVTTDTQYF; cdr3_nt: TGTGCCAGCAGTGTAACGACAGATACGCAGTATTTT
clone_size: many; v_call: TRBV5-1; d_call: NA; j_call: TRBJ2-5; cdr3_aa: CASSYSPDSQETQYF; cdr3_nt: TGCGCCAGCAGCTACAGCCCGGACAGCCAAGAGACCCAGTACTTC
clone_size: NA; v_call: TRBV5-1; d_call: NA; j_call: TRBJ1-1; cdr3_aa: CASRGRGMNTEAFF; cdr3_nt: TGCGCCAGCCGGGGCCGGGGGATGAACACTGAAGCTTTCTTT
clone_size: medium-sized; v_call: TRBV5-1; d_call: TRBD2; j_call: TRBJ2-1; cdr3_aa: CASSLPGLAGENEQFF; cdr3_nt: TGCGCCAGCAGCTTGCCGGGACTAGCGGGAGAGAATGAGCAGTTCTTC
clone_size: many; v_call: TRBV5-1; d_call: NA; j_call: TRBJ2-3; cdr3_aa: CASSYGGADDTQYF; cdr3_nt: TGCGCCAGCAGCTACGGGGGAGCGGACGATACGCAGTATTTT
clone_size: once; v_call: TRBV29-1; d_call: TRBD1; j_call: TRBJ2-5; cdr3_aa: CSGTGAQETQYF; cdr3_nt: TGCAGCGGTACAGGGGCTCAAGAGACCCAGTACTTC
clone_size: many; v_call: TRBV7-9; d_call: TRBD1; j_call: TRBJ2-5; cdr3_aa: CASSYSTGSGAQYF; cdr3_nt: TGTGCCAGCAGCTACTCGACAGGGAGTGGGGCCCAGTACTTC
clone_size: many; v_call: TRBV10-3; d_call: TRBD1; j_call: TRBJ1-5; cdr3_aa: CATKGTGGNQPQHF; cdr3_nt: TGTGCCACCAAAGGGACAGGGGGTAATCAGCCCCAGCATTTT
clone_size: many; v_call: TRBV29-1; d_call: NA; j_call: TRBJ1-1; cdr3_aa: CSVEQLIETEAFF; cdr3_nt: TGCAGCGTTGAGCAATTGATCGAAACTGAAGCTTTCTTT
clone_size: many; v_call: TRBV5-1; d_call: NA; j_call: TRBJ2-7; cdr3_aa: CASSYSSGYEQYF; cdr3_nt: TGCGCCAGCAGCTACTCAAGTGGCTACGAGCAGTACTTC
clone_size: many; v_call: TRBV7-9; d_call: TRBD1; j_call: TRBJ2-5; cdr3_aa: CASSTTSRTGRVIETQYF; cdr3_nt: TGTGCCAGCAGCACCACCTCTAGGACAGGGAGAGTAATAGAGACCCAGTACTTC
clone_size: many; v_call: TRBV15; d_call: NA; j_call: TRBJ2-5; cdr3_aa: CATSRGGATQETQYF; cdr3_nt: TGTGCCACCAGCAGAGGTGGGGCTACTCAAGAGACCCAGTACTTC
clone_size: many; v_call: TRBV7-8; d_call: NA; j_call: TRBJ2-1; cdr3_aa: CASSLGAAGNEQFF; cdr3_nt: TGTGCCAGCAGCTTAGGTGCAGCGGGCAATGAGCAGTTCTTC